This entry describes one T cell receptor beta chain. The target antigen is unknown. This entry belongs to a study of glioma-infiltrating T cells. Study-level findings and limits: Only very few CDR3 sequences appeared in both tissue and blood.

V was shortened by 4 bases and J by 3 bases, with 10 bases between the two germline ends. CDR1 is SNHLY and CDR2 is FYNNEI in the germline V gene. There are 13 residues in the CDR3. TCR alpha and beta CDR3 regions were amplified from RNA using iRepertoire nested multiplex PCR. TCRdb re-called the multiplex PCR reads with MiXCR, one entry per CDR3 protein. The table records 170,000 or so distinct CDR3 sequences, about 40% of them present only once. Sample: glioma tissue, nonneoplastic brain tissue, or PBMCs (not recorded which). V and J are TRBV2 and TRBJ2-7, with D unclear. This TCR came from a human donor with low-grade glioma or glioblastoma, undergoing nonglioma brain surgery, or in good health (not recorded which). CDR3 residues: CASSADTIYEQYF. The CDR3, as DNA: TGTGCCAGCAGTGCTGACACCATCTACGAGCAGTACTTC.